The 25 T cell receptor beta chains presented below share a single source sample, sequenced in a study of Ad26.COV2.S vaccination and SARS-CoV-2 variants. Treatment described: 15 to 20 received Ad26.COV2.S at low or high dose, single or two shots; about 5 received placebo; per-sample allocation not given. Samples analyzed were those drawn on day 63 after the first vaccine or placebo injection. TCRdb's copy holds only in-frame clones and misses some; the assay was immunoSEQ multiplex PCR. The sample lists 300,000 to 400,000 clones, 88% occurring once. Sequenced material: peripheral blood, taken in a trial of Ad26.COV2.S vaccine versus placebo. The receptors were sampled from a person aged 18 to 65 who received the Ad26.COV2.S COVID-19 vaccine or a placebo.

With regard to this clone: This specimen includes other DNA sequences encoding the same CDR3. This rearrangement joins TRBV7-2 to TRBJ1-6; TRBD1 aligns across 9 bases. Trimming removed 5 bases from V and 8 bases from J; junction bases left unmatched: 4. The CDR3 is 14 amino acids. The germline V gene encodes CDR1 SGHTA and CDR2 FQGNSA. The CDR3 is CASSPGTGYSPLHF. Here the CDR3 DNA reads TGTGCCAGCAGCCCCGGGACAGGGTATTCACCCCTCCACTTT.

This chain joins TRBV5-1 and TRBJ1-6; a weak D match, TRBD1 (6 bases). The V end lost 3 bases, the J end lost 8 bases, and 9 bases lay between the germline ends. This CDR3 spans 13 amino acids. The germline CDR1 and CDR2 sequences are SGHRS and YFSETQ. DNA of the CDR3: TGCGCCAGCAGCTCACAGGGTTATTCACCCCTCCACTTT. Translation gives CASSSQGYSPLHF. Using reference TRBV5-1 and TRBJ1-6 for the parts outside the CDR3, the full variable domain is KAGVTQTPRYLIKTRGQQVTLSCSPISGHRSVSWYQQTPGQGLQFLFEYFSETQRNKGNFPGRFSGRQFSNSRSEMNVSTLELGDSALYLCASSSQGYSPLHFGNGTRLTVT.

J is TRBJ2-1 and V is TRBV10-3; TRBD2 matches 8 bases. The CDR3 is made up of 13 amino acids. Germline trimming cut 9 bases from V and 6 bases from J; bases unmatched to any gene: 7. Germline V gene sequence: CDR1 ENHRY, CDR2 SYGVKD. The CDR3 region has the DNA TGTGCCATATGTAGCGGGAATTCCAATGAGCAGTTCTTC. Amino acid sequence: CAICSGNSNEQFF.

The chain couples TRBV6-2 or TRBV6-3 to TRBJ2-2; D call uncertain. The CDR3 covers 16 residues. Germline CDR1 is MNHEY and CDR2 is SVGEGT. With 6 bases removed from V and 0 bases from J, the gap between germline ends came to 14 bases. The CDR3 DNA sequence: TGTGCCAGCAGCCAATTGACACCCGCGAACACCGGGGAGCTGTTTTTT. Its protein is CASSQLTPANTGELFF.

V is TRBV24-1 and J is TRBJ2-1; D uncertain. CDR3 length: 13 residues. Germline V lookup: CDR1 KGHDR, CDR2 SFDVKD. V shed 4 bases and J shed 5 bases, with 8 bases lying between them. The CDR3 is CATSEFSDNEQFF. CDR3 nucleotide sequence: TGTGCCACCAGTGAGTTTTCCGACAATGAGCAGTTCTTC.

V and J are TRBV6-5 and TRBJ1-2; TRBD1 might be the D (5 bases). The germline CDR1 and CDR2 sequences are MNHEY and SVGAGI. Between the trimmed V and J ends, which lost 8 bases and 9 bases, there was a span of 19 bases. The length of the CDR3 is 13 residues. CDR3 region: CASSAGGYVSYTF. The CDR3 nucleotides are TGTGCCAGCTCGGCCGGGGGGTACGTGAGCTACACCTTC.

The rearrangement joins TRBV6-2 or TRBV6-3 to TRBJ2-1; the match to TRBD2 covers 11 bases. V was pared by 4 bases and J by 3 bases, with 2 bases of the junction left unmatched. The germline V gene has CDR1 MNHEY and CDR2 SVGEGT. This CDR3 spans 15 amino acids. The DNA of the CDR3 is TGTGCCAGCAGTTTGGGACTAGCGGACTACAATGAGCAGTTCTTC. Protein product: CASSLGLADYNEQFF.

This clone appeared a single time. CDR3 DNA: TGTGCCAGTAGTACCTCGGGACTAGCGGGTGGGGAGACCCAGTACTTC. Encoded protein: CASSTSGLAGGETQYF. The chain uses TRBV19 and TRBJ2-5, with 12 bases matching TRBD2. The CDR3 sequence is 16 residues long. Germline V gene data show CDR1 as LNHDA and CDR2 as SQIVND (reference sequence). V lost 4 bases, J lost 5 bases, and 8 bases stayed unmatched.

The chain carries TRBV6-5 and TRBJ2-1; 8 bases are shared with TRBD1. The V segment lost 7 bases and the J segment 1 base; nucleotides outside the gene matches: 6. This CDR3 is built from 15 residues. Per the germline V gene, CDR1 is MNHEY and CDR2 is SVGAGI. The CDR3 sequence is CASTLDRGSYNEQFF. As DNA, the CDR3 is TGTGCCAGCACCCTTGACAGGGGATCCTACAATGAGCAGTTCTTC.

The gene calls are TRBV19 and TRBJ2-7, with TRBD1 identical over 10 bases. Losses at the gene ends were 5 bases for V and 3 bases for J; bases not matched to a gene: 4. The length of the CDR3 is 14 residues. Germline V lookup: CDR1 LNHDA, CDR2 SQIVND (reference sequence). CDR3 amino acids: CASSVRTGGYEQYF. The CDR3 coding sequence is TGTGCCAGTAGTGTCCGGACAGGGGGCTACGAGCAGTACTTC.

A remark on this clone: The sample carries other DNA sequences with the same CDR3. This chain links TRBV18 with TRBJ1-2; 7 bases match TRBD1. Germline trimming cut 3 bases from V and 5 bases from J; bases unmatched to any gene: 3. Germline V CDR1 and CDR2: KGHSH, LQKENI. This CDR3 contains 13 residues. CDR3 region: CASSPTGNYGYTF. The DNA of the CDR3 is TGTGCCAGCTCACCGACAGGGAATTATGGCTACACCTTC.

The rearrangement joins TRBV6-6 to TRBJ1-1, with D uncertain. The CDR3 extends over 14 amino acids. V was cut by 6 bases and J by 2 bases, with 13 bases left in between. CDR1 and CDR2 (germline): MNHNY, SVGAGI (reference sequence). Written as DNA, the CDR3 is TGTGCCAGCAGCAACCGGGCCGGAAACACTGAAGCTTTCTTT. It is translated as CASSNRAGNTEAFF.

DNA for the CDR3: TGTGCCAGCAGTTCACAGGGAGTAAGTTCACCCCTCCACTTT. It encodes CASSSQGVSSPLHF. The J gene is TRBJ1-6, the V gene TRBV27; TRBD1 is a possible D gene (6 bases). Trimming pared 4 bases from V and 9 bases from J, leaving 13 bases between. CDR1 and CDR2 (germline): MNHEY, SMNVEV (reference sequence). CDR3 length: 14 residues.

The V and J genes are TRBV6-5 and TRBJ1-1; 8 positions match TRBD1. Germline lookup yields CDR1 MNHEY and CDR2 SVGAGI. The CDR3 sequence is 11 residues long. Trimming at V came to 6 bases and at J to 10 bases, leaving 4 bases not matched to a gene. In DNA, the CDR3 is TGTGCCAGCAGACTACAGGGGGTAGCTTTCTTT. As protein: CASRLQGVAFF.

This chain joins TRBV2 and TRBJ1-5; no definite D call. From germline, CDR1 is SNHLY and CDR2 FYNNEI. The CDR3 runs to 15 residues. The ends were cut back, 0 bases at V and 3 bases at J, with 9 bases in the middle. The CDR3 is CASSEARQINQPQHF. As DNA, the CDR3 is TGTGCCAGCAGTGAAGCGAGGCAGATCAATCAGCCCCAGCATTTT.

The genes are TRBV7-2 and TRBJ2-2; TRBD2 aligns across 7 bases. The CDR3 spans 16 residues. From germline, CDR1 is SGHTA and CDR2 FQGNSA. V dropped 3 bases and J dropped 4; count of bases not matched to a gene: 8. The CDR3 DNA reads TGTGCCAGCAGCTTCCTAAGCGGGGTTCGCACCGGGGAGCTGTTTTTT. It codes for CASSFLSGVRTGELFF.

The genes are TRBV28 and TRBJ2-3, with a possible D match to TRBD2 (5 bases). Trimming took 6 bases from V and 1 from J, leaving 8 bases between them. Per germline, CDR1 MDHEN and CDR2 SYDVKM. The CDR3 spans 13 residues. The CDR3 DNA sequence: TGTGCCAGCAGGGACTCTCGCACAGATACGCAGTATTTT. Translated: CASRDSRTDTQYF.

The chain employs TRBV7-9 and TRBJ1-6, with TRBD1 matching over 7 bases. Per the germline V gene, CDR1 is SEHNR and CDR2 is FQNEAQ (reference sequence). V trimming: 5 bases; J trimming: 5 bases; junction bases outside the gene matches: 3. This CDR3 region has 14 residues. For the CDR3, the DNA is TGTGCCAGCAGCGTCGGGACAGATAATTCACCCCTCCACTTT. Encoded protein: CASSVGTDNSPLHF.

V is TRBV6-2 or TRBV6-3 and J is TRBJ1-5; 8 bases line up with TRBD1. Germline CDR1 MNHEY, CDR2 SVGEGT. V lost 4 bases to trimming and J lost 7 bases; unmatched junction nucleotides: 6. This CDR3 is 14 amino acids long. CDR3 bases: TGTGCCAGCAGTTTAGACAGGGGAGGACAGCCCCAGCATTTT. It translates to CASSLDRGGQPQHF.

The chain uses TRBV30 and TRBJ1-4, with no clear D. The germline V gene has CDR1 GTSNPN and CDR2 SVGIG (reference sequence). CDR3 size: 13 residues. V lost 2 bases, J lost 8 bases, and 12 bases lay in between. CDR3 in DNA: TGTGCCTGGAGTAGGCAGTCTGGGGAAAAACTGTTTTTT. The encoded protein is CAWSRQSGEKLFF.

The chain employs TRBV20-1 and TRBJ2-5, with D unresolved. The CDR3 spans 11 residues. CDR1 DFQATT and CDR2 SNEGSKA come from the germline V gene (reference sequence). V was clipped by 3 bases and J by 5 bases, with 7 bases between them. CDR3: CSASVGETQYF. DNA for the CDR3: TGCAGTGCTAGTGTAGGGGAGACCCAGTACTTC.

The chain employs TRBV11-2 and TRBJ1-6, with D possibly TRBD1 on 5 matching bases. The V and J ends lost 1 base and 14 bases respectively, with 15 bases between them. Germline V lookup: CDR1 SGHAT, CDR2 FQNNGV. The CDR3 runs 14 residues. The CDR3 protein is CASSLARVYGTLHF. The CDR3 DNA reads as TGTGCCAGCAGCTTAGCCAGGGTCTATGGCACCCTCCACTTT.

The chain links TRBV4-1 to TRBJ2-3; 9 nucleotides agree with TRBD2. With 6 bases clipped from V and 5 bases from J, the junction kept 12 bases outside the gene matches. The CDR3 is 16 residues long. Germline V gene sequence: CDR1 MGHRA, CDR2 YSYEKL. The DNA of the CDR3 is TGCGCCAGCAGTCCAAGGCTCGCGGGGGGGAGAGATACGCAGTATTTT. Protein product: CASSPRLAGGRDTQYF.

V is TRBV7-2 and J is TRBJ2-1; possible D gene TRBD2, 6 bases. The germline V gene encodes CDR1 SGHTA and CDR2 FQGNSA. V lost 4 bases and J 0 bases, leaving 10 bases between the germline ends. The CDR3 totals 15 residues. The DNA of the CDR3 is TGTGCCAGCAGCTCCGCGGGGAGCTCCTACAATGAGCAGTTCTTC. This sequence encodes CASSSAGSSYNEQFF.

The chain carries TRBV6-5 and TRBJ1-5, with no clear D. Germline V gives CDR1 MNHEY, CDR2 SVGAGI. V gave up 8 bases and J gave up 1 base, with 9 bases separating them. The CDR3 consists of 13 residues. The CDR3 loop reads CASRRSSNQPQHF. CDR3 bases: TGTGCCAGCCGAAGGTCAAGCAATCAGCCCCAGCATTTT.